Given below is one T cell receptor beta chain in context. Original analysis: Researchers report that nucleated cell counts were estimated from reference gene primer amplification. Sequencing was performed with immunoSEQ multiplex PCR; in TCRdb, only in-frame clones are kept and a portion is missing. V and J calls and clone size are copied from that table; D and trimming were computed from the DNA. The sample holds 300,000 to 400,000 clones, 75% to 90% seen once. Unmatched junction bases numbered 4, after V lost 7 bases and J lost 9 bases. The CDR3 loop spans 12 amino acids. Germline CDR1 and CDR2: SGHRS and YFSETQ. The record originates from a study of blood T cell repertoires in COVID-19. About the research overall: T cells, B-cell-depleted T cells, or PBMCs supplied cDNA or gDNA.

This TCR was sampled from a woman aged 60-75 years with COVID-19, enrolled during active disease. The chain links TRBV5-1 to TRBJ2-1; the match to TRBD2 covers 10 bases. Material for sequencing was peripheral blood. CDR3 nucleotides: TGCGCCAGCGGTAGCGGGGGGAGTGAGCAGTTCTTC. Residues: CASGSGGSEQFF. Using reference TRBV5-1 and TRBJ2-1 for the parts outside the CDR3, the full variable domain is KAGVTQTPRYLIKTRGQQVTLSCSPISGHRSVSWYQQTPGQGLQFLFEYFSETQRNKGNFPGRFSGRQFSNSRSEMNVSTLELGDSALYLCASGSGGSEQFFGPGTRLTVL.